This T cell receptor beta chain was documented in a study of blood T cells in healthy people across ages. This clonotype was seen just once. Its antigen is undetermined. Primed by a sample-barcoded 5' primer and a J-beta primer mix, a second PCR proceeded for about 6 to 12 cycles. In TCRdb, the 5' RACE reads were re-called with MiXCR into one record per CDR3 protein. Of roughly 730,000 distinct CDR3 sequences listed, about 61% are singletons. V was shortened by 4 bases and J by 8 bases, with 14 bases between the two germline ends. This CDR3 contains 12 residues. Germline lookup yields CDR1 SQVTM and CDR2 ANQGSEA. Points from the study as a whole: Long-lived donors had more naive CD4+ cells and higher diversity than aged donors. A roughly linear age-dependent decrease characterized TCR beta diversity per million T cells. Shifts in expanded clonotypes may have been confounded by donor CMV status, which was unknown.

Input material: blood. The TCR originated in a man aged 35-49 years in good health. V gene TRBV29-1 combines with J gene TRBJ1-2; D gene unclear. CDR3 sequence (DNA): TGCAGCGTTGGGCCCCTAAAGGGAGGCTACACCTTC. Translated: CSVGPLKGGYTF. Looking up the rest from reference TRBV29-1 and TRBJ1-2 gives the full variable domain: SAVISQKPSRDICQRGTSLTIQCQVDSQVTMMFWYRQQPGQSLTLIATANQGSEATYESGFVIDKFPISRPNLTFSTLTVSNMSPEDSSIYLCSVGPLKGGYTFGSGTRLTVV.